The rows below give T cell receptor beta chains drawn from one sample of a study of blood T cell repertoires in COVID-19. Assay: immunoSEQ multiplex PCR; the TCRdb copy retains only in-frame clones and omits some. In the table there are some 65,000 clones, roughly 75% of which are singletons. The material sequenced was peripheral blood. Source of these receptors: a human donor in a cohort sampled during active COVID-19. Both conserved end residues are part of each CDR3. The order of the fields is J gene, CDR3 length, clone size, V gene, D gene, CDR3 DNA, CDR3 protein. A D gene is named only where the DNA matches it firmly. Clone size is stated in some rows and not others, as once, few, many or a class when expanded.

TRBJ2-7 | 15 | NA | TRBV5-6 | NA | TGTGCCAGCAGCTTGTTCGCCGGGAGCACCTACGAGCAGTACTTC | CASSLFAGSTYEQYF
TRBJ1-2 | 15 | NA | TRBV7-3 | TRBD1 | TGTGCCAGCAGCACACAGGGGCACCTTAACTATGGCTACACCTTC | CASSTQGHLNYGYTF
TRBJ2-2 | 15 | few | TRBV4-3 | NA | TGCGCCAGCAGCCAAGGGCGGGCCAACACCGGGGAGCTGTTTTTT | CASSQGRANTGELFF
TRBJ1-1 | 16 | NA | TRBV7-7 | NA | TGTGCTAGCAGCTTGGGAGGGGGGCGAACCCTAACTGAAGCTTTCTTT | CASSLGGGRTLTEAFF
TRBJ2-3 | 14 | NA | TRBV18 | TRBD1 | TGTGCCAGCTCACCAGGACAGGGCGCAGATACGCAGTATTTT | CASSPGQGADTQYF
TRBJ1-1 | 14 | NA | TRBV5-6 | TRBD1 | TGTGCCAGCAGCGTGGACAGGGTGAAAACTGAAGCTTTCTTT | CASSVDRVKTEAFF
TRBJ2-5 | 14 | NA | TRBV6-2/TRBV6-3 | NA | TGTGCCAGCAGTAACTCCAGGGCCCAAGAGACCCAGTACTTC | CASSNSRAQETQYF
TRBJ2-7 | 11 | NA | TRBV7-9 | NA | TGTGCCAGCAGCCCGTTGACAGAGGCGTACTTC | CASSPLTEAYF
TRBJ2-7 | 15 | NA | TRBV6-5 | TRBD2 | TGTGCCAGCAGGACCGGGACTAGCGGAAACTACGAGCAGTACTTC | CASRTGTSGNYEQYF
TRBJ1-1 | 15 | once | TRBV28 | TRBD1 | TGTGCCAGCAGTATATACAGGGGGCTGAACACTGAAGCTTTCTTT | CASSIYRGLNTEAFF
TRBJ1-1 | 13 | NA | TRBV28 | NA | TGTGCCAGCAGTTCGACAGGGAACACTGAAGCTTTCTTT | CASSSTGNTEAFF
TRBJ1-4 | 16 | NA | TRBV4-3 | NA | TGCGCCAGCAGCCAAGATAAAACGGCCCGAGGGGGAAAACTGTTTTTT | CASSQDKTARGGKLFF
TRBJ1-6 | 15 | NA | TRBV5-6 | TRBD1 | TGTGCCAGCAGCTTGGGTGACAGGGATAATTCACCCCTCCACTTT | CASSLGDRDNSPLHF
TRBJ1-1 | 13 | NA | TRBV6-5 | NA | TGTGCCAGCAGTTACAGAGGGAACACTGAAGCTTTCTTT | CASSYRGNTEAFF
TRBJ1-1 | 14 | NA | TRBV9 | NA | TGTGCCAGCAGCCCGGGGGTCTCGAACACTGAAGCTTTCTTT | CASSPGVSNTEAFF
TRBJ1-5 | 16 | once | TRBV29-1 | TRBD1 | TGCAGCGTTGAAGGTAAGGGACAGGGGAGCAATCAGCCCCAGCATTTT | CSVEGKGQGSNQPQHF
TRBJ1-1 | 15 | few | TRBV5-1 | TRBD1 | TGCGCCAGCAGCCCCCGGGACAGGGGGCTCGCTGAAGCTTTCTTT | CASSPRDRGLAEAFF
TRBJ2-7 | 11 | NA | TRBV6-6 | NA | TGTGCCAGCAGCTCGGAGGGCGAGCAGTACTTC | CASSSEGEQYF
TRBJ1-1 | 14 | NA | TRBV29-1 | NA | TGCAGCGTTATCTTAGGACGGGGGGGGACTGAAGCTTTCTTT | CSVILGRGGTEAFF
TRBJ1-1 | 13 | NA | TRBV6-5 | TRBD1 | TGTGCCAGCAGTCAAACAGGGGGCACTGAAGCTTTCTTT | CASSQTGGTEAFF
TRBJ1-2 | 14 | NA | TRBV29-1 | TRBD1 | TGCAGCGTTGAAGAAGGGGGGACAGGGTTCGGCTACACCTTC | CSVEEGGTGFGYTF
TRBJ2-7 | 16 | NA | TRBV4-2 | TRBD2 | TGTGCCAGCAGCCAAGAGTCGGGCGGGAGTTTCGACGAGCAGTACTTC | CASSQESGGSFDEQYF
TRBJ1-4 | 14 | NA | TRBV7-9 | NA | TGTGCCAGCAGCTTAGGCCAGGGAAGTGAAAAACTGTTTTTT | CASSLGQGSEKLFF
TRBJ1-2 | 17 | NA | TRBV5-1 | NA | TGCGCCAGCAGCCACATTTCCGTATTACGACAGGTCGACGGCTACACCTTC | CASSHISVLRQVDGYTF
TRBJ1-5 | 16 | NA | TRBV27 | NA | TGTGCCAGCAGTTCCTCGGGAAACGTAGTGGGTCAGCCCCAGCATTTT | CASSSSGNVVGQPQHF
TRBJ2-7 | 14 | NA | TRBV10-3 | NA | TGTGCCATCAGTGAGTCGACGGGGTTTTACGAGCAGTACTTC | CAISESTGFYEQYF
TRBJ1-2 | 17 | few | TRBV18 | TRBD1 | TGTGCCAGCTCACCAAGTCAGGGGGTCCAAGCTAACTATGGCTACACCTTC | CASSPSQGVQANYGYTF
TRBJ2-7 | 13 | NA | TRBV29-1 | TRBD2 | TGCAGCGCCCTTGCGGGGGGGAAGGACGAGCAGTACTTC | CSALAGGKDEQYF
TRBJ2-5 | 15 | NA | TRBV9 | NA | TGTGCCAGCAGCGTTTCGCCGGGGAACCAAGAGACCCAGTACTTC | CASSVSPGNQETQYF
TRBJ2-7 | 20 | once | TRBV28 | TRBD2 | TGTGCCAGCAGTCCCCGGTTAGCTAGCGGGCGACCGATAGAGTCCTACGAGCAGTACTTC | CASSPRLASGRPIESYEQYF
TRBJ2-7 | 15 | NA | TRBV27 | TRBD2 | TGTGCCAGCAGTTGGAGGACTAGCGGTTCCTACGAGCAGTACTTC | CASSWRTSGSYEQYF